This T cell receptor beta chain was recorded in a study of OX40 agonist ivuxolimab in advanced cancers. Looking at the study overall: Partial responses were observed in three patients, of whom one had hepatocellular carcinoma and two had cutaneous melanoma.

Per the germline V gene, CDR1 is SGHVS and CDR2 is FQNEAQ. V lost 2 bases and J lost 2, with 13 bases in between. The CDR3 extends over 16 amino acids. Libraries were prepared by immunoSEQ multiplex PCR; TCRdb keeps only in-frame clonotypes and omits some of them. The sample consists of about 81,000 clones, around 90% of them appearing once. The genes are TRBV7-8 and TRBJ1-3, with D hard to call. The sample consisted of CD4+ or CD8+ T cells sorted from blood, taken in a trial of the OX40 agonist ivuxolimab. The sequence derives from an adult with an advanced solid tumor such as melanoma, head and neck, liver or kidney cancer. The CDR3 sequence: CASSLMLAGPGNTIYF. In nucleotides, the CDR3 is TGTGCCAGCAGCTTAATGTTGGCAGGACCTGGAAACACCATATATTTT. The full variable domain, its missing parts supplied by reference TRBV7-8 and TRBJ1-3, is GAGVSQSPRYKVAKRGQDVALRCDPISGHVSLFWYQQALGQGPEFLTYFQNEAQLDKSGLPSDRFFAERPEGSVSTLKIQRTQQEDSAVYLCASSLMLAGPGNTIYFGEGSWLTVV.